This TCR beta chain originates from a study of graft-versus-host responses after intestinal transplantation. The repertoire was sequenced with immunoSEQ multiplex PCR; TCRdb's copy has only in-frame clones and lacks some. The table lists roughly 25,000 clones, around 96% of them singletons. V gave up 6 bases and J gave up 2 bases; unmatched junction bases: 6. Germline CDR1 and CDR2: MNHNS and SASEGT. This CDR3 region has 14 residues. The sequence was collected from a human patient who received an intestinal transplant, so some T cells may come from the graft donor. The V and J genes are TRBV6-1 and TRBJ2-7; TRBD1 matches 8 bases. Sequencing used PBMCs, obtained approximately 32 days after intestinal transplant. DNA for the CDR3: TGTGCCAGCAGATCGACAGGGGCTCCCTACGAGCAGTACTTC. This gives the protein CASRSTGAPYEQYF.